This T cell receptor beta chain was retrieved from a study of blood T cells in healthy people across ages. A second 7 to 11 cycle PCR used barcoded and J-beta primers. TCRdb re-derived calls from the 5' RACE reads in MiXCR, one entry per CDR3 protein. The table has about 930,000 distinct CDR3 sequences, 29% seen once. J lost 2 bases, V lost 6 bases, and 7 bases had no gene match. Germline lookup yields CDR1 SQVTM and CDR2 ANQGSEA. The CDR3 has 13 residues. This clonotype has at least ten counts. The sample also formed part of further work on T cells of mothers and their children.

This receptor was taken from a woman in her thirties or forties in good health. The chain uses TRBV29-1 and TRBJ2-7; TRBD1 aligns across 7 bases. Sequencing used blood. CDR3 residues: CSVATGRPYEQYF. The CDR3, as DNA: TGCAGCGTCGCGACAGGGCGCCCCTACGAGCAGTACTTC.